This T cell receptor beta chain was sequenced for a study of CD8 T cells in ankylosing spondylitis. General observations from the study: What seemed typical of ankylosing spondylitis blood was a TCR beta motif built from several highly homologous variants. Peripheral blood held disease-linked clones only at relatively low frequency, and these were CD8+. In ankylosing spondylitis patients, matched synovial fluid reportedly showed significant enrichment of disease-linked clones.

Quantitative molecular-barcoded 5'-RACE generated the TCR beta libraries. MiXCR was run by TCRdb on the 5' RACE reads, yielding one entry per CDR3 protein. The sample records under 250,000 distinct CDR3 sequences, just under 7.5% being singletons. This clonotype has just a few counts. Its matching antigen is unknown. The CDR3 runs 14 residues. Germline V gene data show CDR1 as SQVTM and CDR2 as ANQGSEA. The V and J ends lost 1 base and 3 bases, in that order; junction bases with no gene match: 3. The sequencing sample was made of blood, either unsorted or a sorted T cell fraction (not recorded which). The chain couples TRBV29-1 to TRBJ1-2; 9 positions match TRBD1. The receptor was derived from a male donor with ankylosing spondylitis. The chain's CDR3 is CSVEGGQGDYGYTF. Here the CDR3 DNA reads TGCAGCGTTGAAGGGGGACAGGGAGACTATGGCTACACCTTC.